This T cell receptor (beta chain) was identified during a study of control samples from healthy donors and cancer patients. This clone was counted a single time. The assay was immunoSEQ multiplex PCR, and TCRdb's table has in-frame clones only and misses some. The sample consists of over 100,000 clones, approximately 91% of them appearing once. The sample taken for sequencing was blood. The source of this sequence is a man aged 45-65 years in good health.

CDR3 in DNA: TGTGCCAGCTCACCACCATATTCAGGGGCGATCTCCTACGAGCAGTACTTC. Its protein is CASSPPYSGAISYEQYF. The V gene is TRBV18, the J gene TRBJ2-7, with a tentative D call TRBD1 (6 bases). The germline gives CDR1 KGHSH, CDR2 LQKENI. This CDR3 is built from 17 residues. V shed 0 bases and J shed 0 bases, with 15 bases lying between them.